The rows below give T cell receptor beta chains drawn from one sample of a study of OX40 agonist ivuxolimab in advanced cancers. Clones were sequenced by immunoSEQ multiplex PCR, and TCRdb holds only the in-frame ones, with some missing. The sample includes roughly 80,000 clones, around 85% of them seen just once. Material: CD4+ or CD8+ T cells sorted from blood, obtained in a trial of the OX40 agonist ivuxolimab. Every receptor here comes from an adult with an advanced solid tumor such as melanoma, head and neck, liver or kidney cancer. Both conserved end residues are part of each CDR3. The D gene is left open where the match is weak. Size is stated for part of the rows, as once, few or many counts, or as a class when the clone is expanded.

CDR3aa: CASSPGVQETQYF; CDR3nt: TGTGCCAGCTCACCGGGGGTCCAAGAGACCCAGTACTTC; j_gene: TRBJ2-5; v_gene: TRBV18; abundance: .; d_gene: .
CDR3aa: CASRDRADTGELFF; CDR3nt: TGTGCCAGCAGGGACAGGGCAGACACCGGGGAGCTGTTTTTT; j_gene: TRBJ2-2; v_gene: TRBV6-5; abundance: .; d_gene: TRBD1
CDR3aa: CASSLVLAGTNEQFF; CDR3nt: TGTGCCAGCAGCTTAGTACTAGCGGGAACCAATGAGCAGTTCTTC; j_gene: TRBJ2-1; v_gene: TRBV11-2; abundance: .; d_gene: TRBD2
CDR3aa: CASRRRDYNEQFF; CDR3nt: TGTGCCAGCCGGCGTCGGGACTACAATGAGCAGTTCTTC; j_gene: TRBJ2-1; v_gene: TRBV7-2; abundance: .; d_gene: .
CDR3aa: CASSLGVAGTYEQYF; CDR3nt: TGTGCCAGCAGTCTCGGGGTAGCGGGAACCTACGAGCAGTACTTC; j_gene: TRBJ2-7; v_gene: TRBV28; abundance: .; d_gene: TRBD2
CDR3aa: CASRLKGLATYNEQFF; CDR3nt: TGTGCCAGTAGGCTTAAGGGACTAGCGACCTACAATGAGCAGTTCTTC; j_gene: TRBJ2-1; v_gene: TRBV19; abundance: .; d_gene: TRBD2
CDR3aa: CASSEQGPTIVQYF; CDR3nt: TGTGCCAGCAGCGAACAGGGACCCACGATAGTGCAGTACTTC; j_gene: TRBJ2-7; v_gene: TRBV6-1; abundance: .; d_gene: .
CDR3aa: CASRTAEAFF; CDR3nt: TGTGCCAGCCGGACGGCTGAAGCTTTCTTT; j_gene: TRBJ1-1; v_gene: TRBV6-5; abundance: .; d_gene: .
CDR3aa: CASSLGTDPSNQPQHF; CDR3nt: TGTGCCAGTAGTCTCGGGACAGACCCCAGCAATCAGCCCCAGCATTTT; j_gene: TRBJ1-5; v_gene: TRBV19; abundance: .; d_gene: TRBD1
CDR3aa: CASSWSELVDAFF; CDR3nt: TGTGCCAGCAGTTGGAGTGAATTGGTTGACGCTTTCTTT; j_gene: TRBJ1-1; v_gene: TRBV6-5; abundance: .; d_gene: .
CDR3aa: CASSLRQTNTEAFF; CDR3nt: TGTGCCAGCAGCTTAAGACAGACGAACACTGAAGCTTTCTTT; j_gene: TRBJ1-1; v_gene: TRBV11-2; abundance: .; d_gene: .
CDR3aa: CASSLVGTGSGNTIYF; CDR3nt: TGTGCCAGCAGCTTAGTAGGGACAGGGTCTGGAAACACCATATATTTT; j_gene: TRBJ1-3; v_gene: TRBV7-2; abundance: .; d_gene: TRBD1
CDR3aa: CASSLDIGTLGGQYF; CDR3nt: TGTGCCAGCAGCTTAGATATCGGCACGCTAGGTGGGCAGTACTTC; j_gene: TRBJ2-7; v_gene: TRBV11-2; abundance: few; d_gene: .
CDR3aa: CAWSSQGNQPQHF; CDR3nt: TGTGCCTGGAGTTCACAGGGGAACCAGCCCCAGCATTTT; j_gene: TRBJ1-5; v_gene: TRBV30; abundance: once; d_gene: TRBD1
CDR3aa: CASSLTGTDGEAFF; CDR3nt: TGTGCCAGCAGCTTAACGGGAACGGACGGTGAAGCTTTCTTT; j_gene: TRBJ1-1; v_gene: TRBV7-3; abundance: once; d_gene: .
CDR3aa: CASSLGPREQYF; CDR3nt: TGTGCCAGCAGCTTAGGTCCCAGGGAGCAGTACTTC; j_gene: TRBJ2-7; v_gene: TRBV7-6; abundance: .; d_gene: .
CDR3aa: CASSLSAAHEKLFF; CDR3nt: TGTGCCAGCAGTTTATCGGCGGCCCATGAAAAACTGTTTTTT; j_gene: TRBJ1-4; v_gene: TRBV27; abundance: .; d_gene: .
CDR3aa: CSVGSGLSTDTQYF; CDR3nt: TGCAGCGTGGGTAGCGGGCTCAGCACAGATACGCAGTATTTT; j_gene: TRBJ2-3; v_gene: TRBV29-1; abundance: .; d_gene: TRBD2
CDR3aa: CASSPRVGAVDTQYF; CDR3nt: TGTGCCAGCTCACCACGGGTGGGAGCGGTAGATACGCAGTATTTT; j_gene: TRBJ2-3; v_gene: TRBV18; abundance: .; d_gene: .
CDR3aa: CASSFYGAGVTDTQYF; CDR3nt: TGTGCCAGCAGCTTTTATGGGGCTGGGGTAACAGATACGCAGTATTTT; j_gene: TRBJ2-3; v_gene: TRBV7-2; abundance: .; d_gene: .
CDR3aa: CASTAGTRGYTF; CDR3nt: TGTGCCAGCACCGCCGGGACCAGGGGCTACACCTTC; j_gene: TRBJ1-2; v_gene: TRBV28; abundance: .; d_gene: .
CDR3aa: CASSPISASRNTDTQYF; CDR3nt: TGTGCCAGCAGCCCTATATCGGCTAGCCGAAACACAGATACGCAGTATTTT; j_gene: TRBJ2-3; v_gene: TRBV5-5; abundance: .; d_gene: .
CDR3aa: CAISGLAGMEQFF; CDR3nt: TGTGCCATCAGCGGACTAGCGGGAATGGAGCAGTTCTTC; j_gene: TRBJ2-1; v_gene: TRBV10-3; abundance: .; d_gene: TRBD2
CDR3aa: CASSRTGGQETQYF; CDR3nt: TGTGCCAGCAGCCGGACGGGAGGGCAAGAGACCCAGTACTTC; j_gene: TRBJ2-5; v_gene: TRBV7-2; abundance: .; d_gene: TRBD2
CDR3aa: CASSLASNQPQHF; CDR3nt: TGTGCCAGCAGCTTAGCAAGCAATCAGCCCCAGCATTTT; j_gene: TRBJ1-5; v_gene: TRBV7-6; abundance: .; d_gene: .
CDR3aa: CASSLMGFSGANVLTF; CDR3nt: TGTGCCAGCAGCTTGATGGGGTTCTCTGGGGCCAACGTCCTGACTTTC; j_gene: TRBJ2-6; v_gene: TRBV7-3; abundance: .; d_gene: .
CDR3aa: CASSLGAKGSEQYF; CDR3nt: TGCGCCAGCAGCTTGGGAGCAAAGGGTTCCGAGCAGTACTTC; j_gene: TRBJ2-7; v_gene: TRBV5-1; abundance: .; d_gene: .
CDR3aa: CASSLTGAMNTEAFF; CDR3nt: TGTGCCAGCAGCTTGACAGGAGCGATGAACACTGAAGCTTTCTTT; j_gene: TRBJ1-1; v_gene: TRBV7-3; abundance: .; d_gene: .
CDR3aa: CAWSVWGVNTEAFF; CDR3nt: TGTGCCTGGAGTGTTTGGGGTGTAAACACTGAAGCTTTCTTT; j_gene: TRBJ1-1; v_gene: TRBV30; abundance: .; d_gene: .
CDR3aa: CSVGGGDYGYTF; CDR3nt: TGCAGCGTTGGAGGAGGGGACTATGGCTACACCTTC; j_gene: TRBJ1-2; v_gene: TRBV29-1; abundance: .; d_gene: .
CDR3aa: CASSTAGGREAQYF; CDR3nt: TGTGCCAGCAGTACTGCAGGGGGCAGGGAGGCCCAGTACTTC; j_gene: TRBJ2-5; v_gene: TRBV28; abundance: .; d_gene: TRBD1
CDR3aa: CASSSREGGYNEQFF; CDR3nt: TGCGCCAGCAGCTCCCGAGAGGGGGGGTACAATGAGCAGTTCTTC; j_gene: TRBJ2-1; v_gene: TRBV5-1; abundance: .; d_gene: .
CDR3aa: CASSLTAGTEAFF; CDR3nt: TGCGCCAGCAGCCTCACAGCCGGCACTGAAGCTTTCTTT; j_gene: TRBJ1-1; v_gene: TRBV5-1; abundance: .; d_gene: .
CDR3aa: CASRGPGQNVYTF; CDR3nt: TGTGCCAGCAGGGGGCCGGGACAGAACGTTTACACCTTC; j_gene: TRBJ1-2; v_gene: TRBV6-6; abundance: .; d_gene: TRBD1
CDR3aa: CSADRVNEQFF; CDR3nt: TGCAGTGCGGACAGGGTCAATGAGCAGTTCTTC; j_gene: TRBJ2-1; v_gene: TRBV20-1; abundance: .; d_gene: TRBD1
CDR3aa: CASSPELPTGDYNEQFF; CDR3nt: TGTGCCAGCTCACCAGAGTTACCGACAGGAGACTACAATGAGCAGTTCTTC; j_gene: TRBJ2-1; v_gene: TRBV18; abundance: .; d_gene: .
CDR3aa: CASTRDKSSYEQYF; CDR3nt: TGTGCCAGCACCCGGGACAAGAGCTCCTACGAGCAGTACTTC; j_gene: TRBJ2-7; v_gene: TRBV6-5; abundance: .; d_gene: .
CDR3aa: CASSWDQTAIF; CDR3nt: TGTGCCAGCAGTTGGGATCAAACAGCGATCTTC; j_gene: TRBJ1-2; v_gene: TRBV6-5; abundance: .; d_gene: .
CDR3aa: CASSEPFDYEQYF; CDR3nt: TGTGCCAGCAGTGAACCCTTTGATTACGAGCAGTACTTC; j_gene: TRBJ2-7; v_gene: TRBV2; abundance: .; d_gene: .
CDR3aa: CASSQMGQHQETQYF; CDR3nt: TGCGCCAGCAGCCAAATGGGACAGCATCAAGAGACCCAGTACTTC; j_gene: TRBJ2-5; v_gene: TRBV4-3; abundance: .; d_gene: TRBD1
CDR3aa: CASSPGTGNTGELFF; CDR3nt: TGTGCCAGCAGTCCCGGGACAGGGAACACCGGGGAGCTGTTTTTT; j_gene: TRBJ2-2; v_gene: TRBV27; abundance: .; d_gene: TRBD1
CDR3aa: CASTLGTGGYSNQPQHF; CDR3nt: TGTGCCAGCACCCTTGGGACAGGGGGTTATAGCAATCAGCCCCAGCATTTT; j_gene: TRBJ1-5; v_gene: TRBV28; abundance: once; d_gene: TRBD1
CDR3aa: CASNPGQGQNEQFF; CDR3nt: TGTGCCAGCAACCCGGGACAGGGGCAAAATGAGCAGTTCTTC; j_gene: TRBJ2-1; v_gene: TRBV7-3; abundance: .; d_gene: TRBD1